One and the same sample provided the 19 T cell receptor beta chains below, sequenced in a study of blood T cell repertoires in COVID-19 (dated by TCRdb to about 2020). The library came from the immunoSEQ multiplex PCR assay. The table comes from immuneACCESS by way of TCRdb, which keeps in-frame sequences with V and J called. Part of the clones is missing from these tables; in studies checked, under half for an unresolved V gene and the rest for unknown reasons. The sample profile shows a few hundred thousand clones; about 79% of them were found once. The ten largest clonotypes hold about 1.4% of the sample. The sample was peripheral blood. All receptors come from a middle-aged woman who had recovered from COVID-19.

The chain joins TRBV7-9 to TRBJ1-2; no reliable D call. CDR1 is SEHNR and CDR2 is FQNEAQ in the germline V gene (reference sequence). The CDR3 has 14 residues. Between the trimmed V and J ends, which lost 4 bases and 4 bases, there was a span of 13 bases. CDR3 loop: CASSSSGAGYGYTF. For the CDR3, the DNA is TGTGCCAGCAGCTCTAGTGGAGCTGGCTATGGCTACACCTTC.

V and J are TRBV6-4 and TRBJ1-2; TRBD1 aligns across 8 bases. Per the germline V gene, CDR1 is MRHNA and CDR2 is SNTAGT. Trimming removed 7 bases from V and 0 bases from J; junction bases left unmatched: 7. This CDR3 spans 15 amino acids. This chain's CDR3 is CASTPGTGPNYGYTF. CDR3 nucleotide sequence: TGTGCCAGCACCCCAGGGACAGGCCCTAACTATGGCTACACCTTC.

The V call is TRBV10-3, the J call TRBJ1-3; possible D gene TRBD1, 5 bases. Per germline, CDR1 ENHRY and CDR2 SYGVKD. This CDR3 contains 17 residues. V lost 6 bases, J lost 1 base, and 19 bases lay in between. The CDR3 sequence: CAIRDLIGASSGNTIYF. As DNA, the CDR3 is TGTGCCATCAGGGATCTTATAGGGGCCTCGTCTGGAAACACCATATATTTT.

The chain couples TRBV6-1 to TRBJ2-3, with no clear D. V was clipped by 3 bases and J by 2 bases, with 6 bases between them. CDR1 MNHNS and CDR2 SASEGT come from the germline V gene. This CDR3 has 13 amino acids. CDR3 DNA sequence: TGTGCCAGCAGTGACCCCCTCACAGATACGCAGTATTTT. It yields the protein CASSDPLTDTQYF.

The chain links TRBV6-2 or TRBV6-3 to TRBJ2-7; D might be TRBD2 (7 bases). There are 16 residues in the CDR3. The V end was cut by 5 bases, the J end by 2 bases, with 19 bases between. The germline V gene has CDR1 MNHEY and CDR2 SVGEGT. The CDR3 coding sequence is TGTGCCAGCAGTACCGGGGGCGGGGGCAAACCCTACGAGCAGTACTTC. It yields the protein CASSTGGGGKPYEQYF.

The rearrangement joins TRBV4-3 to TRBJ2-2; possibly TRBD2 for D (5 bases). The CDR3 runs to 16 residues. V dropped 4 bases and J dropped 5 bases, with 17 bases sitting between them. The V gene's germline CDR1 is LGHNA and CDR2 YSLEER. The CDR3: CASSPSSSSGTGELFF. The CDR3 DNA follows: TGCGCCAGCAGCCCTTCTTCGTCCTCGGGGACCGGGGAGCTGTTTTTT.

The chain joins TRBV10-1 to TRBJ1-1; D gene unclear. This CDR3 is 13 amino acids long. CDR1 is WNHNN, CDR2 SYGVQD, per germline (reference sequence). V was cut by 4 bases and J by 3 bases, with 9 bases left in between. The CDR3 sequence: CASSVNSYTEAFF. Written as DNA, the CDR3 is TGCGCCAGCAGTGTCAACAGCTACACTGAAGCTTTCTTT.

The V call is TRBV5-8, the J call TRBJ2-3, with a tentative D call TRBD1 (6 bases). Germline-derived CDR1 and CDR2 are SGHTS and YDEGEE. Trimming took 6 bases from V and 2 from J, leaving 16 bases between them. The length of the CDR3 is 15 residues. The CDR3 spells CASTEDRYDTDTQYF. CDR3 nucleotides: TGTGCCAGCACCGAGGACAGATATGACACAGATACGCAGTATTTT.

The chain carries TRBV5-6 and TRBJ2-1, with 9 bases matching TRBD1. Germline loops: CDR1 SGHDT, CDR2 YYEEEE. The trim removed 3 bases at V and 8 bases at J, leaving 12 bases unmatched. The CDR3 spans 16 residues. DNA of the CDR3: TGTGCCAGCAGCTCAGACGGGACAGGGCTCCCCCATGAGCAGTTCTTC. Translated: CASSSDGTGLPHEQFF.

This clone was observed a single time. The chain carries TRBV7-2 and TRBJ2-3; possibly TRBD2 for D (5 bases). V was pared by 4 bases and J by 4 bases, with 9 bases between. CDR3 length equals 13 residues. Germline CDR1 SGHTA, CDR2 FQGNSA. The chain's CDR3 is CASSSRLSDTQYF. CDR3 nucleotide sequence: TGTGCCAGCAGCTCAAGACTATCAGATACGCAGTATTTT. The full variable domain, its missing parts supplied by reference TRBV7-2 and TRBJ2-3, is GAGVSQSPSNKVTEKGKDVELRCDPISGHTALYWYRQSLGQGLEFLIYFQGNSAPDKSGLPSDRFSAERTGGSVSTLTIQRTQQEDSAVYLCASSSRLSDTQYFGPGTRLTVL.

The chain is built from TRBV27 and TRBJ1-1, with 10 positions matching TRBD1. Germline V gives CDR1 MNHEY, CDR2 SMNVEV (reference sequence). The CDR3 has 15 amino acids. V shed 5 bases, J shed 0 bases, and the junction held 3 bases outside the gene matches. CDR3 coding DNA: TGTGCCAGCAGTCGACAGGGGGCCGTGAACACTGAAGCTTTCTTT. Protein sequence: CASSRQGAVNTEAFF.

The chain recombines TRBV25-1 with TRBJ1-2, with D unclear. V shed 2 bases and J shed 11 bases, with 18 bases lying between them. This CDR3 has 14 residues. Germline V CDR1 and CDR2: MGHDK, SYGVNS. As DNA, the CDR3 is TGTGCCAGCAGTGAAGCGGATCCCACGTCTATTTACACCTTC. Its protein product is CASSEADPTSIYTF.

V gene TRBV3-1 (or the pseudogene TRBV3-2) combines with J gene TRBJ2-2, with no clear D. Trimming left V 0 bases short and J 11 bases short, with 10 bases between. Germline loops: CDR1 LGHDT, CDR2 YNNKEL (reference sequence). The CDR3 is 13 amino acids. The CDR3 coding sequence is TGTGCCAGCAGCCAAGAACAGAGAGTAGAGCTGTTTTTT. This encodes CASSQEQRVELFF.

The V call is TRBV12-3 or TRBV12-4, the J call TRBJ1-2; weak D call: TRBD1 (5 bases). There are 12 residues in the CDR3. Trimming removed 6 bases at V and 8 bases at J, with 13 bases between. The CDR3 DNA reads as TGTGCCAGCAGCCGGTCAGGGTACGGCTACACCTTC. Protein sequence: CASSRSGYGYTF.

This sequence joins TRBV27 and TRBJ2-5; a weak D match, TRBD1 (6 bases). The V and J ends lost 3 bases and 2 bases respectively, with 10 bases between them. Germline CDR1 and CDR2: MNHEY and SMNVEV (reference sequence). The CDR3 totals 14 residues. The CDR3 is CASSFLGAQETQYF. CDR3 coding DNA: TGTGCCAGCAGTTTTTTGGGGGCTCAAGAGACCCAGTACTTC.

The chain carries TRBV3-1 (or the pseudogene TRBV3-2) and TRBJ1-1; TRBD1 matches at 8 bases. After removal of 0 bases from V and 11 bases from J, the junction contained 11 bases not matched to a gene. CDR3 length equals 15 residues. Germline values: CDR1 LGHDT, CDR2 YNNKEL (reference sequence). The CDR3 spells CASSQDVGQGVSAFF. The CDR3 DNA is TGTGCCAGCAGCCAAGATGTAGGACAGGGTGTTTCGGCTTTCTTT.

CDR3 region: CASSNTRHTIYNYGYTF. Here the CDR3 DNA reads TGTGCCAGCAGCAATACGAGACATACCATTTATAACTATGGCTACACCTTC. J is TRBJ1-2 and V is TRBV21-1; TRBD1 was called by the table and not checked on the DNA. TRBV21-1 is a recognized pseudogene. This CDR3 is 17 amino acids long.

The chain combines TRBV12-5 with TRBJ1-4; TRBD1 agrees at 7 bases. Germline CDR1 is LGHNT and CDR2 is FRNRAP. V was pared by 6 bases and J by 2 bases, with 3 bases of the junction left unmatched. The CDR3 is 14 amino acids. The CDR3 sequence is CASGQGRTNEKLFF. The CDR3 DNA reads TGTGCTAGTGGACAGGGGCGGACTAATGAAAAACTGTTTTTT. Full variable domain (outside the CDR3, taken from reference TRBV12-5 and TRBJ1-4): DARVTQTPRHKVTEMGQEVTMRCQPILGHNTVFWYRQTMMQGLELLAYFRNRAPLDDSGMPKDRFSAEMPDATLATLKIQPSEPRDSAVYFCASGQGRTNEKLFFGSGTQLSVL.

The chain employs TRBV19 and TRBJ2-7, with 7 bases identical to TRBD1. Germline V gene data show CDR1 as LNHDA and CDR2 as SQIVND (reference sequence). CDR3 length: 12 amino acids. With 9 bases clipped from V and 4 bases from J, the junction kept 6 bases outside the gene matches. The CDR3 sequence is CASRQGSYEQYF. DNA for the CDR3: TGTGCCAGCCGACAGGGTAGTTACGAGCAGTACTTC.